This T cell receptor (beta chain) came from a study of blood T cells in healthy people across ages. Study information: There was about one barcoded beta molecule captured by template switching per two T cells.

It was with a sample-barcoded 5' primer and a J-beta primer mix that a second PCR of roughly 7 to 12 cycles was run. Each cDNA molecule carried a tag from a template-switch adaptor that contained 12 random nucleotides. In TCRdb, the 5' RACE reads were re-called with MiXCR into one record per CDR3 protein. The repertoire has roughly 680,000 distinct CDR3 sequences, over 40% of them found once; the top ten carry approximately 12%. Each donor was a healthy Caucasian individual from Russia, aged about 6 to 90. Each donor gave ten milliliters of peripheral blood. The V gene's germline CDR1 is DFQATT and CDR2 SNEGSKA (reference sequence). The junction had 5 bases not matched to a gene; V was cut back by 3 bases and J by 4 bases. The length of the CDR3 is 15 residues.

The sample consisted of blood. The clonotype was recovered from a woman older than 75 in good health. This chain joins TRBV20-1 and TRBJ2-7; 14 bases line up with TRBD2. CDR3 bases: TGCAGTGCTAGCCCAGGGACTAGCGGGAGATACGAGCAGTACTTC. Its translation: CSASPGTSGRYEQYF.